This T cell receptor (beta chain) was retrieved from a study of blood T cell repertoires in COVID-19. The CDR3 totals 15 residues. Germline CDR1 reads SGHDT; CDR2 reads YYEEEE. The V gene end was trimmed by 6 bases and the J gene end by 7 bases; junction bases not matched to a gene: 16. Using immunoSEQ multiplex PCR, the repertoire was profiled, and TCRdb retains in-frame clones only, with some absent. There are about 120,000 clones in the sample; about 80% occur only once, and 3% to 4.5% lies in the top ten. This receptor was identified in a woman older than 75 with acute or convalescent COVID-19. Material for sequencing was peripheral blood. The chain is built from TRBV5-6 and TRBJ2-7; 7 nucleotides align to TRBD1. Here the CDR3 DNA reads TGTGCCAGCACCGTATATACAGGGGACCCCTGGGAGCAGTACTTC. Translation: CASTVYTGDPWEQYF.